The text below deals with one TCR beta chain. Its target is unknown. This specimen belongs to a study of CD8 T cells in ankylosing spondylitis. Study conclusions and caveats: One TCR beta motif, made up of eight highly homologous variants, appeared characteristic of ankylosing spondylitis blood.

One entry per CDR3 protein results from TCRdb running MiXCR on the 5' RACE reads. The repertoire holds over 450,000 distinct CDR3 sequences, with 9.5% to 15% as singletons. With 4 bases removed from V and 0 bases from J, the gap between germline ends came to 9 bases. Germline CDR1 reads DFQATT; CDR2 reads SNEGSKA (reference sequence). The length of the CDR3 is 13 residues. The sequence came from a male donor with ankylosing spondylitis. Sequencing was performed on blood, either unsorted or a sorted T cell fraction (not recorded which). The gene calls are TRBV20-1 and TRBJ1-1, with D maybe TRBD1 (6 bases). CDR3 bases: TGCAGTGCTACGGACAGCATGAACACTGAAGCTTTCTTT. Its translation is CSATDSMNTEAFF.